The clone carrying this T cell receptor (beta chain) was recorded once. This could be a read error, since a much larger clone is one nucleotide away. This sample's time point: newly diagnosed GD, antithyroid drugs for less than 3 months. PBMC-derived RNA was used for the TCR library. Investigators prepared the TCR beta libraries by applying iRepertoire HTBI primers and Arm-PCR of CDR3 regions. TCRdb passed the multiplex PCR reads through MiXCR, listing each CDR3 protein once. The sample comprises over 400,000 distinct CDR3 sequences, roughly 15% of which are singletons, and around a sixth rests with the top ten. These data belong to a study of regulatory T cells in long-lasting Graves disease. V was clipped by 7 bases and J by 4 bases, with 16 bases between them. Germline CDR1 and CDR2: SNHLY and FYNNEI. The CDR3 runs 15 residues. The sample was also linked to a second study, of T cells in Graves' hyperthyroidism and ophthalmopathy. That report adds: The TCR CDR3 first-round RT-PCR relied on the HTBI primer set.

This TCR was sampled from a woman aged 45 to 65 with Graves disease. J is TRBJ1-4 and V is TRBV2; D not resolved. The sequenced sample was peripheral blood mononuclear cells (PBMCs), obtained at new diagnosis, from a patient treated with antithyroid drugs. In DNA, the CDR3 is TGTGCCAGCACCGGAGGCTCGGGTCTTAATGAAAAACTGTTTTTT. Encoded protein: CASTGGSGLNEKLFF.